This TCR beta chain was retrieved from a study of tumor and adjacent non-tumor tissue in lung cancer. Study-level information: Aged about 30 to 76 years, patients included more than nine men and 4 to 6 women with stage I to III disease.

General study points: Compared with tumor, normal lung showed significantly lower TCR diversity.

The library came from three nested PCR rounds adapted from ARM-PCR protocols. A single record per CDR3 protein comes from TCRdb applying MiXCR to the multiplex PCR reads. This table has 65,000 to 90,000 distinct CDR3 sequences, about two thirds appearing once. With regard to this clonotype: Antigen specificity is unknown. Mismatch with germline at one junction end may stem from a read error.

The CDR3 spans 15 residues. This sample's RNA came from whole unsorted tissue. Donors were chemotherapy-naive, newly diagnosed lung cancer surgical patients in China, August–late 2014. Material: lung tumor tissue. The chain employs TRBV12-3 or TRBV12-4 and TRBJ2-1; 9 positions agree with TRBD2. This sequence originates from a woman aged 65 to 85 with non-small cell lung cancer. The CDR3 is CASSLLASGNNEQIF. CDR3 sequence (DNA): TGTGCCAGCAGTTTATTGGCTAGCGGGAACAATGAGCAGATCTTC.